This T cell receptor beta chain comes out of a study of T cells in Graves' hyperthyroidism and ophthalmopathy. There were TCR beta CDR3 regions amplified from RNA transcripts. A first-round RT-PCR of the TCR CDR3 used the HTBI primer set. TCRdb itself ran the multiplex PCR reads through MiXCR, one entry per CDR3 protein. The data contain approximately 330,000 distinct CDR3 sequences, around 20% of them singletons. The CDR3 sequence is 15 residues long. V lost 10 bases, J lost 4 bases, and 21 bases lay in between. Germline V gene data show CDR1 as SNHLY and CDR2 as FYNNEI. Sequenced input: blood. The chain uses TRBV2 and TRBJ2-3; the D gene could be TRBD1 or TRBD2 (6 bases each). This sequence originates from a woman aged 45-65 years with Graves' hyperthyroidism. The CDR3 loop is CATKKGGPGSDTQYF. Written as DNA, the CDR3 is TGTGCCACAAAGAAGGGGGGCCCGGGGTCAGATACGCAGTATTTT.